This T cell receptor (beta chain) was captured by sequencing in a study of regulatory T cells in long-lasting Graves disease (dated by TCRdb to the early 2020s). Regarding the study in general: Persistent Graves' disease was defined as antithyroid drug treatment for over 5 years with persistently positive TSH receptor autoantibodies. Persistent Graves' disease patients were compared with newly diagnosed Graves' disease patients by peripheral blood TCR sequencing and RNA sequencing. A total of roughly 33 samples underwent TCR sequencing: about 13 from persistent and some 20 from newly diagnosed Graves' disease patients. The study was registered as a clinical trial and conducted in China. On average, persistent Graves' disease patients in the clinical cohort had been on antithyroid drugs for approximately ten years.

According to the study, the label for this sample's time point signals: persistent/refractory GD, antithyroid drugs over 5 years with positive TRAb. For both TCR sequencing and RNA sequencing, RNA was extracted from PBMCs in TRIzol. The diagnosis of Graves' disease was made according to American Thyroid Association guidelines. Recruitment of patients was carried out at an endocrinology department in Xi'an, China. Each patient gave roughly 10 milliliters of peripheral blood, collected in an EDTA anticoagulant tube. Ficoll Paque Plus density gradient separation was used to isolate PBMCs, and no further T cell sorting was done. An Agilent 2100 Bioanalyzer and agarose gel were used to check RNA quality, and a NanoDrop 2000 was used to measure RNA concentration. This clonotype was counted only a few times. It lacks a known antigen. The sample holds no much larger clone one base away, and base qualities are not on file.

V trim: 6 bases; J trim: 6 bases; unmatched bases: 10. CDR1 MNHEY and CDR2 SVGEGT are derived from the germline V gene. The CDR3 goes from the cysteine to the phenylalanine over 15 residues. CDR3 DNA is the only sequence kept; it has 45 bases, read in frame from the first base. The library was obtained by multiplex PCR. Sequencing was carried out with an Illumina HiSeq 4000. iRepertoire HTBI primers and Arm-PCR amplification of CDR3 regions were used to construct TCR beta libraries. Before sequencing, the PCR products went through gel purification. The original methods were these. A total of around 59 TRBV and 14 TRBJ segments were identified across samples and were used for gene usage analysis of CDR3 amino acid clonotypes. COPE and FqMerger were used to merge the filtered high-quality paired reads into contigs. Contigs were aligned with BLAST to IMGT TRBV, TRBD and TRBJ reference genes, and CDR3 was defined per IMGT. Highly expanded clones were defined as clonotypes with a frequency above 0.1%. Repertoire diversity was measured by Shannon entropy, and V-J evenness by the Gini coefficient. Public clonotypes were defined as clonotypes shared by more than one individual. TCRdb's own reprocessing of the public reads used fastp at Q25 and MiXCR and kept productive beta chains. Each record represents a unique CDR3 protein, reported with the most common genes and DNA among its rows. These V and J calls are TCRdb output, not the study's own analysis. The sample yields a few hundred thousand distinct CDR3 sequences; roughly a quarter were counted once. Of the sample, roughly a quarter is held by the ten largest clones.

The research as a whole found: TRBV28, TRBJ1-2 and TRBJ2-5 were preferentially used in persistent disease, while TRBV20-1 and TRBJ2-1 were favored in newly diagnosed disease. Compared with newly diagnosed patients, persistent Graves' disease patients had lower TCR Shannon entropy and fewer highly expanded clones, which suggests clonal expansion. Only the TCR beta chain was sequenced and analyzed. Peripheral blood alone was examined, since thyroid tissue, which constituted the primary lesion, could not be accessed. The authors noted that the small sample size was a limitation that may lower accuracy. Patients with persistent disease shared more public clonotypes (around 3,000) than newly diagnosed patients did (966).

The specimen comprised peripheral blood mononuclear cells (PBMCs), sampled when the disease was refractory, from a patient treated with antithyroid drugs. The V gene is TRBV6-2 or TRBV6-3 and the J gene is TRBJ1-5, and 8 junctional nucleotides match TRBD1. The source is a female donor with Graves disease. For the CDR3, the sequence is CASRRLGQGGQPQHF. The sequenced DNA is TGTGCCAGCAGGAGACTCGGACAGGGTGGTCAGCCCCAGCATTTT.